Listed here are 7 T cell receptor beta chains from one sample, sequenced in a study of T cells expressing NK-cell markers. After re-calling the 5' RACE reads, TCRdb lists one entry per CDR3 protein, DNA absent. Its table lists about 160,000 distinct CDR3 sequences. Sequences were obtained from blood T cells: a sorted CD56 or NKG2C T cell subset, CD4+ or CD8+ T cells, or bulk PBMC T cells (not recorded which). The source of these receptors is a woman between 18 and 69 years old in good health.

The chain combines TRBV18 with TRBJ2-2; with no DNA, the TCRdb D assignment of TRBD1 cannot be verified. Per germline, CDR1 KGHSH and CDR2 LQKENI. The CDR3 is made up of 14 amino acids. The CDR3 region is CASSRTEATGELFF.

The V gene is TRBV10-3, the J gene TRBJ2-2. The CDR3 is made up of 11 amino acids. Germline CDR1 and CDR2: ENHRY and SYGVKD. The CDR3 region is CAISGTGELFF.

V gene TRBV12-3 or TRBV12-4 combines with J gene TRBJ1-2. This CDR3 comprises 14 residues. CDR3 protein: CASSRSWDNYGYTF.

The rearrangement joins TRBV7-9 to TRBJ2-1; the D gene TCRdb calls, TRBD2, cannot be checked with no DNA. CDR1 and CDR2 from the germline V gene are SEHNR and FQNEAQ (reference sequence). The CDR3 is 15 amino acids. The chain's CDR3 is CAGSPRGTSYNEQFF.

The chain combines TRBV5-1 with TRBJ2-2. The CDR3 consists of 19 residues. Germline assignment: CDR1 SGHRS and CDR2 YFSETQ. This CDR3 reads CASSSYTGLEFRGTGELFF.

V usage is TRBV3-1 and J usage is TRBJ1-6. CDR1 is LGHDT, CDR2 YNNKEL, per germline (reference sequence). CDR3 length: 16 residues. CDR3: CASSQGVGSYNSPLHF.

The rearrangement joins TRBV3-1 to TRBJ1-6; with no DNA, the TCRdb D assignment of TRBD1 cannot be verified. Germline values: CDR1 LGHDT, CDR2 YNNKEL (reference sequence). The CDR3 runs to 17 residues. The CDR3 loop reads CASSQDPGGGWDSPLHF.